This TCR beta chain derives from a study of beta chain features in type 1 diabetes. Study conclusions and caveats: TCRB CDR3s from Type 1 diabetes patients were moderately but significantly shorter in all four CD4+ subsets. Researchers reported that naive, central memory and Treg TCRB repertoires appeared more similar in patients than in healthy donors. More deletions and fewer insertions at VDJ junctions were seen in type 1 diabetes patients.

Expressed TCRB transcripts got sequenced, as all isolated RNA was reverse transcribed. Generated by immunoSEQ multiplex PCR, the TCRdb table keeps only in-frame clones and is missing some. The table records roughly 350,000 clones, over 8.5% of them present only once. This clone has more than one count but fewer than ten. Its antigen is unidentified. This CDR3 has 16 amino acids. Trimming pared 3 bases from V and 1 base from J, leaving 15 bases between. The germline CDR1 and CDR2 sequences are KGHSH and LQKENI. The sequence was collected from a man aged 25-45 years with type 1 diabetes. The V call is TRBV18, the J call TRBJ2-5; TRBD1 is a possible D gene (7 bases). The sample was central memory CD4+ T cells from blood. CDR3 sequence (DNA): TGTGCCAGCTCACCCCCCTGGGGGGACAGCCAAGAGACCCAGTACTTC. Translating it yields CASSPPWGDSQETQYF.